This T cell receptor (beta chain) appears in the sequencing data of a study of OX40 agonist ivuxolimab in advanced cancers. At the level of the study: Dose-escalation patients' cancers were hepatocellular carcinoma, melanoma, renal cell or head and neck cancer.

Notes on the study in general: On average, CD8+ T cells had more expanded clones than CD4+. Expanded peripheral T cell antigen specificity was not determined.

Germline loops: CDR1 SGHRS, CDR2 YFSETQ. The CDR3 loop spans 14 amino acids. The ends were cut back, 3 bases at V and 2 bases at J, with 11 bases in the middle. TCRdb's table, derived via immunoSEQ multiplex PCR, lists solely in-frame clones and lacks some. The data hold 77,000 or so clones, with 85% to 95% observed a single time. Worth noting for this clone: Its antigen is unknown.

The material sequenced was CD4+ or CD8+ T cells sorted from blood, taken in a trial of the OX40 agonist ivuxolimab. The rearrangement links TRBV5-1 to TRBJ1-2, with D uncertain. The receptor comes from an adult with an advanced solid tumor such as melanoma, head and neck, liver or kidney cancer. Here the CDR3 reads CASSYETPNYGYTF. The CDR3 region has the DNA TGCGCCAGCAGCTATGAGACACCCAACTATGGCTACACCTTC.